This is a list of T cell receptor beta chains from one sample in a study of long-term antiretroviral therapy in people with HIV. Some clones are missing from TCRdb's copy, which holds only in-frame ones; the method was immunoSEQ multiplex PCR. Seen here are some 19,000 clones, approximately 84% observed once, and the top ten hold 8%. Here the sequenced sample was unsorted PBMCs, taken 0.9 years after starting antiretroviral therapy. These TCRs come from a man between 18 and 29 years old with HIV. Both conserved end residues are part of each CDR3. A D gene is named only where the DNA matches it firmly.

>TRBD2|TRBJ2-1|TRBV7-3
CASSLTATSGAYNEQFF
>.|TRBJ2-1|TRBV6-5
CASSYSGNDEQFF
>.|TRBJ1-3|TRBV5-1
CASSLSGGAPPGNTIYF
>TRBD1|TRBJ2-2|TRBV6-6
CASSGQGNTGELFF
>.|TRBJ2-5|TRBV28
CASSLVETQYF
>TRBD2|TRBJ2-1|TRBV30
CAWSFPNSGGHQFF
>TRBD1|TRBJ2-2|TRBV14
CASSHLRGQGAPGELFF
>TRBD1|TRBJ1-4|TRBV5-1
CASSLVGQGNLRYEKLFF
>TRBD2|TRBJ2-5|TRBV30
CAWSSSGETQYF
>TRBD1|TRBJ1-4|TRBV7-9
CASSPGQGNEKLFF
>TRBD1|TRBJ1-6|TRBV25-1
CASSGTGDNSPLHF
>TRBD2|TRBJ2-7|TRBV6-1
CASSASTFLAGGVDEQYF
>TRBD2|TRBJ2-3|TRBV5-6
CASSLPRPPGGTSYTQYF
>.|TRBJ2-2|TRBV10-2
CASSHGTLRIGELFF
>TRBD1|TRBJ1-5|TRBV30
CAWSEQGNQPQHF
>.|TRBJ2-1|TRBV19
CASSGQPFSSYNEQFF
>.|TRBJ2-3|TRBV6-1
CASSERQATENPDTQYF
>.|TRBJ2-1|TRBV27
CASSLSTPGDEQFF
>TRBD1|TRBJ1-5|TRBV15
CATSSDRDRGRSGSNQPQHF
>.|TRBJ1-5|TRBV5-8
CASKTGASNQPQHF
>.|TRBJ2-5|TRBV7-8
CASSLLGMETQYF
>.|TRBJ2-3|TRBV5-8
CASSQSRETQYF
>.|TRBJ1-1|TRBV4-2
CASSQDSGMLSEGFF
>.|TRBJ2-5|TRBV9
CASSVGTDQETQYF
>TRBD1|TRBJ1-2|TRBV6-6
CASSPGTGGGYTF
>.|TRBJ2-2|TRBV27
CASSSPGGLSNTGELFF
>.|TRBJ2-2|TRBV21-1
CASTPPDRAGAGELFF
>.|TRBJ2-3|TRBV4-1
CASSPADSTDTQYF
>.|TRBJ2-1|TRBV7-9
CASSSPGEDWDEQFF
>.|TRBJ1-1|TRBV10-2
CASSDEGWNTEAFF
>.|TRBJ2-7|TRBV5-1
CASSFWTGADEQYF
>.|TRBJ1-2|TRBV5-1
CASSLDLSNYGYTF
>.|TRBJ2-6|TRBV29-1
CSVEDQGHSLEANVLTF
>.|TRBJ2-3|TRBV9
CASSSRVVGFVDTQYF
>.|TRBJ1-4|TRBV9
CASSVAAQGPTNEKLFF
>TRBD1|TRBJ1-5|TRBV6-6
CASSRQGTGNQPQHF
>.|TRBJ2-2|TRBV10-3
CAISESRANTGELFF
>.|TRBJ2-3|TRBV9
CASSVALWTDTQYF
>.|TRBJ2-5|TRBV2
CASSLDWQETQYF
>.|TRBJ2-2|TRBV27
CASSFRKGAGPENTGELFF
>TRBD2|TRBJ2-3|TRBV6-5
CASRNQRGGADTQYF
>.|TRBJ1-2|TRBV7-2
CASSLDGHYGYTF
>.|TRBJ1-1|TRBV6-6
CASSGQQNTEAFF
>.|TRBJ2-3|TRBV6-1
CASSGSSPQSTDTQYF
>.|TRBJ2-7|TRBV28
CASSLTLLYEQYF
>TRBD2|TRBJ2-3|TRBV15
CATSRTSGGADTQYF
>TRBD1|TRBJ2-5|TRBV6-5
CASRIWTGGLETQYF
>TRBD1|TRBJ2-1|TRBV6-6
CASSYSGTVGYNEQFF
>.|TRBJ1-1|TRBV10-3
CAIRDRKHNTEAFF
>.|TRBJ1-1|TRBV30
CAWSVSGLNTEAFF
>TRBD1|TRBJ1-5|TRBV19
CANLKPPGTALNQPQHF
>.|TRBJ2-3|TRBV30
CAWNPVLRDTQYF